This T cell receptor beta chain was found in a study of blood T cell repertoires in COVID-19. V lost 3 bases, J lost 7 bases, and 18 bases lay in between. The CDR3 consists of 15 residues. The germline V gene has CDR1 KGHSH and CDR2 LQKENI. In the authors' methods: How many nucleated cells were present was estimated from reference gene primer amplification. Only in-frame clones appear in the TCRdb table, and some are missing; sequencing was by immunoSEQ multiplex PCR. The DNA gave D and trimming, while V, J and clone size come from that table. This repertoire shows roughly 180,000 clones, roughly 79% found once; its top ten account for approximately 10%. The Seattle patients joined while their infection was active and were tracked longitudinally afterward.

The chain has TRBV18 and TRBJ1-1; TRBD1 might be the D (6 bases). This clonotype was obtained from a woman aged 40 to 50 with COVID-19, enrolled during active disease. Sequenced: peripheral blood. The CDR3 is CASSPRGIQGNEAFF. CDR3 nucleotides: TGTGCCAGCTCACCTAGGGGAATACAGGGAAATGAAGCTTTCTTT. Full variable domain (remainder filled in from reference TRBV18 and TRBJ1-1): NAGVMQNPRHLVRRRGQEARLRCSPMKGHSHVYWYRQLPEEGLKFMVYLQKENIIDESGMPKERFSAEFPKEGPSILRIQQVVRGDSAAYFCASSPRGIQGNEAFFGQGTRLTVV.